This TCR beta chain was profiled in a study of cytomegalovirus exposure and HLA in healthy donors. Study observations and caveats: Cytomegalovirus status was reportedly diagnosed by the classifier with high specificity and sensitivity. Among TCR beta chains, those listed as cytomegalovirus-associated numbered about 160.

The V end lost 5 bases, the J end lost 1 base, and 12 bases lay between the germline ends. This CDR3 is built from 15 residues. Germline CDR1 is LNHDA and CDR2 is SQIVND (reference sequence). Assay used: immunoSEQ multiplex PCR; TCRdb lists only in-frame clones, some missing. The sample gives roughly 70,000 clones, 80% to 90% of which show up once; 3.8% is in the top ten. Concerning this clone itself: No antigen is known for it.

The V call is TRBV19, the J call TRBJ1-5, with D possibly being TRBD1 (6 bases). The receptor's source is a young woman in good health and CMV-seropositive. Sequencing used PBMCs. The CDR3: CASSPWTESNQPQHF. The DNA for the CDR3 is TGTGCCAGTAGTCCCTGGACAGAGAGCAATCAGCCCCAGCATTTT.